The 23 T cell receptor beta chains listed next were all sequenced from one sample in a study of Ad26.COV2.S vaccination and SARS-CoV-2 variants. Only in-frame clones appear in the TCRdb table, and some are missing; sequencing was by immunoSEQ multiplex PCR. The sample has more than 300,000 clones, 86% seen once. Indicated treatment: 19 received Ad26.COV2.S at low or high dose, single or two shots; 5 received placebo; per-sample allocation not given. On day 63 after the first injection, vaccine and placebo recipients gave samples. The sample in question was peripheral blood, obtained in a trial of Ad26.COV2.S vaccine versus placebo. The receptor source for this set is a person aged 18-65 years who received the Ad26.COV2.S COVID-19 vaccine or a placebo.

This chain connects TRBV7-9 to TRBJ2-7; 7 nucleotides match TRBD2. The CDR3 sequence is 12 residues long. Germline trimming cut 4 bases from V and 6 bases from J; bases unmatched to any gene: 3. Germline-derived CDR1 and CDR2 are SEHNR and FQNEAQ (reference sequence). The CDR3 DNA reads as TGTGCCAGCAGCTATTCTAGCGGCGAGCAGTACTTC. It codes for CASSYSSGEQYF.

This clone was counted once. The chain couples TRBV29-1 to TRBJ1-2; D unclear. The CDR3 covers 14 residues. Trimming pared 6 bases from V and 2 bases from J, leaving 16 bases between. Germline V lookup: CDR1 SQVTM, CDR2 ANQGSEA. The CDR3 sequence is CSVLWTEINYGYTF. In DNA, the CDR3 is TGCAGCGTCCTCTGGACCGAAATCAACTATGGCTACACCTTC.

The J gene is TRBJ1-2, the V gene TRBV5-1; D is undetermined. V shed 1 base and J shed 4 bases, with 8 bases lying between them. The CDR3 consists of 13 residues. From germline, CDR1 is SGHRS and CDR2 YFSETQ. CDR3 bases: TGCGCCAGCAGCTTGATAGGGTCCTATGGCTACACCTTC. The encoded protein is CASSLIGSYGYTF.

The chain has TRBV2 and TRBJ2-5; perhaps TRBD2 as D (6 bases). The CDR3 runs 12 residues. Germline values: CDR1 SNHLY, CDR2 FYNNEI. Trimming removed 8 bases at V and 5 bases at J, with 12 bases between. DNA of the CDR3: TGTGCCAGCGGCCGGGGGAAGGAGACCCAGTACTTC. It yields the protein CASGRGKETQYF.

This chain connects TRBV19 to TRBJ2-3; D is uncertain. With 4 bases removed from V and 1 base from J, the gap between germline ends came to 6 bases. The CDR3 consists of 13 residues. The germline CDR1 and CDR2 sequences are LNHDA and SQIVND (reference sequence). DNA for the CDR3: TGTGCCAGTAGTAAAGGGCGCACAGATACGCAGTATTTT. It yields the protein CASSKGRTDTQYF. Based on the CDR3 plus reference TRBV19 and TRBJ2-3, the full variable domain is DGGITQSPKYLFRKEGQNVTLSCEQNLNHDAMYWYRQDPGQGLRLIYYSQIVNDFQKGDIAEGYSVSREKKESFPLTVTSAQKNPTAFYLCASSKGRTDTQYFGPGTRLTVL.

The genes are TRBV4-1 and TRBJ2-3; D is undetermined. Germline assignment: CDR1 MGHRA and CDR2 YSYEKL. Trimming cost V 0 bases and J 8 bases, with 9 bases left between them. CDR3 length: 13 amino acids. The CDR3, as DNA: TGCGCCAGCAGCCAAGAAGGGCTAACTACGCAGTATTTT. Protein: CASSQEGLTTQYF.

The rearrangement joins TRBV7-9 to TRBJ1-1; no definite D call. The CDR3 sequence is 15 residues long. Germline assignment: CDR1 SEHNR and CDR2 FQNEAQ (reference sequence). Trimming pared 5 bases from V and 0 bases from J, leaving 13 bases between. The CDR3 protein is CASSPPWPMNTEAFF. For the CDR3, the DNA is TGTGCCAGCAGCCCCCCCTGGCCGATGAACACTGAAGCTTTCTTT. Supplemented by reference TRBV7-9 and TRBJ1-1, the full variable domain reads DTGVSQNPRHKITKRGQNVTFRCDPISEHNRLYWYRQTLGQGPEFLTYFQNEAQLEKSRLLSDRFSAERPKGSFSTLEIQRTEQGDSAMYLCASSPPWPMNTEAFFGQGTRLTVV.

This clone was seen a few times. The chain joins TRBV4-1 to TRBJ2-2; TRBD2 matches 9 bases. The CDR3 is 16 amino acids. Germline assignment: CDR1 MGHRA and CDR2 YSYEKL. V lost 2 bases to trimming and J lost 4 bases; unmatched junction nucleotides: 5. CDR3 residues: CASSQSGLAITGELFF. DNA for the CDR3: TGCGCCAGCAGCCAATCGGGACTAGCTATCACCGGGGAGCTGTTTTTT.

This chain uses TRBV7-2 with TRBJ1-1, with D possibly matching TRBD1 (6 bases). Trimming removed 1 base from V and 1 base from J, with 7 bases in between. Germline CDR1 SGHTA, CDR2 FQGNSA. CDR3 length equals 14 residues. The CDR3 DNA sequence: TGTGCCAGCAGCTTAGACAGGGCGAACACTGAAGCTTTCTTT. Protein: CASSLDRANTEAFF.

This chain connects TRBV10-3 to TRBJ2-1, with 11 bases that match TRBD2. From germline, CDR1 is ENHRY and CDR2 SYGVKD. Unmatched junction bases numbered 9, after V lost 3 bases and J lost 8 bases. The CDR3 totals 16 residues. The CDR3 DNA reads as TGTGCCATCAGTGAATCAGGTAGCGGGGGGGCCGATGAGCAGTTCTTC. Protein: CAISESGSGGADEQFF.

The V and J genes are TRBV24-1 and TRBJ2-2, with D perhaps being TRBD1 or TRBD2 (5 bases each). Trimming took off 3 bases at V and 0 bases at J, with 10 bases between the two ends. This CDR3 spans 16 amino acids. Germline V CDR1 and CDR2: KGHDR, SFDVKD. The CDR3 DNA reads as TGTGCCACCAGTGATAGTGGGACCCCGAACACCGGGGAGCTGTTTTTT. Residues: CATSDSGTPNTGELFF.

The rearrangement links TRBV30 to TRBJ2-2, with TRBD1 identical over 7 bases. From germline, CDR1 is GTSNPN and CDR2 SVGIG (reference sequence). V was clipped by 4 bases and J by 5 bases; unmatched bases: 22. The CDR3 contains 19 residues. CDR3 sequence reads: CAWIREGPGGFGLTGELFF. The CDR3 DNA follows: TGTGCCTGGATCCGGGAAGGACCAGGGGGTTTCGGGTTGACCGGGGAGCTGTTTTTT.

The rearrangement links TRBV18 to TRBJ1-2, with D hard to call. The V end lost 0 bases, the J end lost 2 bases, and 7 bases lay between the germline ends. Germline V lookup: CDR1 KGHSH, CDR2 LQKENI. The CDR3 length is 14 residues. CDR3 sequence (DNA): TGTGCCAGCTCACCACCAGCCCCGAACTATGGCTACACCTTC. It yields the protein CASSPPAPNYGYTF.

The chain recombines TRBV3-1 (or the pseudogene TRBV3-2) with TRBJ1-1, with D perhaps matching TRBD1 (5 bases). V was clipped by 1 base and J by 6 bases, with 12 bases between them. Germline V gene lookup returns CDR1 LGHDT and CDR2 YNNKEL (reference sequence). The CDR3 sequence is 14 residues long. CDR3: CASSQAGRGAEAFF. The CDR3 DNA sequence: TGTGCCAGCAGCCAAGCGGGGCGGGGAGCTGAAGCTTTCTTT.

This chain joins TRBV9 and TRBJ1-4, with D perhaps matching TRBD1 (5 bases). Trimming stripped 4 bases from V and 4 bases from J, with 8 bases between. This CDR3 has 13 amino acids. Germline V gives CDR1 SGDLS, CDR2 YYNGEE. This chain's CDR3 is CASSRQSNEKLFF. The CDR3 coding sequence is TGTGCCAGCAGCCGACAGAGTAATGAAAAACTGTTTTTT. Supplemented by reference TRBV9 and TRBJ1-4, the full variable domain reads DSGVTQTPKHLITATGQRVTLRCSPRSGDLSVYWYQQSLDQGLQFLIQYYNGEERAKGNILERFSAQQFPDLHSELNLSSLELGDSALYFCASSRQSNEKLFFGSGTQLSVL.

J is TRBJ2-7 and V is TRBV7-9, with D hard to call. Germline V gene lookup returns CDR1 SEHNR and CDR2 FQNEAQ (reference sequence). The V end lost 3 bases, the J end lost 0 bases, and 9 bases lay between the germline ends. This CDR3 contains 14 residues. The CDR3 bases are TGTGCCAGCAGCTTTACGGAGAGCTCCTACGAGCAGTACTTC. It encodes CASSFTESSYEQYF.

J is TRBJ1-3 and V is TRBV30; D may be TRBD1 (5 bases). CDR3 size: 14 residues. CDR1 and CDR2 (germline): GTSNPN, SVGIG (reference sequence). With 3 bases removed from V and 0 bases from J, the gap between germline ends came to 9 bases. The CDR3 DNA sequence: TGTGCCTGGAGAGAGGGGTTCTCTGGAAACACCATATATTTT. Amino acid sequence: CAWREGFSGNTIYF.

This clone was picked up one time. This chain joins TRBV18 and TRBJ1-2, with D perhaps matching TRBD1 (5 bases). The germline V gene encodes CDR1 KGHSH and CDR2 LQKENI. The CDR3 is made up of 11 amino acids. Trimming removed 5 bases at V and 7 bases at J, with 8 bases between. The chain's CDR3 is CASSDTGGYTF. The CDR3 bases are TGTGCCAGCTCAGATACAGGTGGCTACACCTTC.

As regards this clone: Other DNA variants within this sample encode the same CDR3. The chain recombines TRBV5-1 with TRBJ2-2; maybe TRBD1 (5 bases). CDR1 and CDR2 from the germline V gene are SGHRS and YFSETQ. V was cut by 2 bases and J by 3 bases, with 11 bases left in between. The CDR3 extends over 15 amino acids. The CDR3 reads CASSFTGVDTGELFF. CDR3 sequence (DNA): TGCGCCAGCAGCTTTACAGGAGTAGACACCGGGGAGCTGTTTTTT.

The J gene is TRBJ1-6, the V gene TRBV5-1; D unresolved. This CDR3 contains 15 residues. The V gene's germline CDR1 is SGHRS and CDR2 YFSETQ. V lost 0 bases and J 8 bases, leaving 12 bases between the germline ends. Here the CDR3 DNA reads TGCGCCAGCAGCTTGGTGGTGGGTGGAGATTCACCCCTCCACTTT. This encodes CASSLVVGGDSPLHF.

This rearrangement joins TRBV5-1 to TRBJ2-5; no firm D call. The V gene lost 4 bases and the J gene lost 1 base, with 14 bases spanning the gap. CDR3 length: 15 amino acids. Looked up from germline, CDR1 is SGHRS and CDR2 is YFSETQ. CDR3 bases: TGCGCCAGCAGCCCGGTCGGGTCCACCCAAGAGACCCAGTACTTC. Translation gives CASSPVGSTQETQYF.

The chain carries TRBV21-1 and TRBJ1-5; no DNA check was done on the table's D call, TRBD1. TRBV21-1 is marked as a pseudogene. This CDR3 is built from 17 residues. Here the CDR3 reads CASSKAFRTGVNQPQHF. CDR3 nucleotide sequence: TGTGCCAGCAGCAAAGCATTTAGGACAGGGGTTAATCAGCCCCAGCATTTT.

This clone has just a few counts. The chain links TRBV6-2 or TRBV6-3 to TRBJ1-2; 7 bases are a match to TRBD1. Trimming took 6 bases from V and 5 from J; bases not matched to a gene: 12. The CDR3 runs to 15 residues. Germline loops: CDR1 MNHEY, CDR2 SVGEGT. CDR3 amino acids: CASSVSGGSTYGYTF. In DNA, the CDR3 is TGTGCCAGCAGCGTTTCAGGGGGTTCGACATATGGCTACACCTTC.